The 31 T cell receptor beta chains given below trace back to one sample, sequenced in a study of blood T cells in healthy people across ages. A second PCR, run for 7 to 11 cycles, used a sample-barcoded 5' primer plus a J-beta primer mix. TCRdb re-called the 5' RACE reads with MiXCR, one entry per CDR3 protein. This sample has over a million distinct CDR3 sequences, with 40% to 50% found just once. The sequencing input was blood. The receptors originated from a woman in her late teens or twenties in good health.

V gene TRBV6-5 combines with J gene TRBJ1-6; D not certain. The CDR3 covers 12 residues. V shed 5 bases and J shed 8 bases, with 7 bases lying between them. CDR1 is MNHEY, CDR2 SVGAGI, per germline. CDR3 protein: CASSRADSPLHF. The CDR3, as DNA: TGTGCCAGCAGTAGAGCGGATTCACCCCTCCACTTT.

With respect to this clonotype: The junction departs from germline at one end; a sequencing error may be responsible. This chain uses TRBV7-8 with TRBJ1-2; 7 bases map to TRBD1. This CDR3 has 13 amino acids. The germline CDR1 and CDR2 sequences are SGHVS and FQNEAQ. CDR3 loop: CAGSQDRRKGYTF. Here the CDR3 DNA reads TGTGCCGGCAGTCAGGACAGGAGGAAAGGCTACACCTTC.

The chain joins TRBV18 to TRBJ1-1; no firm D call. Trimming stripped 4 bases from V and 4 bases from J, with 10 bases between. Germline V gives CDR1 KGHSH, CDR2 LQKENI. The CDR3 contains 13 residues. The CDR3 region is CASSLDGLTEAFF. CDR3 sequence (DNA): TGTGCCAGCTCACTGGACGGTCTCACTGAAGCTTTCTTT.

The chain recombines TRBV12-3 or TRBV12-4 with TRBJ2-7; TRBD1 is a possible D gene (5 bases). V lost 2 bases to trimming and J lost 6 bases, with 17 bases between them. The length of the CDR3 is 15 residues. The CDR3 sequence is CASSLLAGKVGEQYF. The CDR3 DNA follows: TGTGCCAGCAGTTTACTCGCAGGGAAGGTAGGCGAGCAGTACTTC.

This clonotype was picked up a small number of times. V gene TRBV27 combines with J gene TRBJ1-2; TRBD1 matches 7 bases. CDR3 length: 13 amino acids. J gave up 6 bases and V 6 bases, and 7 bases lay outside the gene matches. Germline V gene data show CDR1 as MNHEY and CDR2 as SMNVEV (reference sequence). Here the CDR3 reads CASSRPDRDGYTF. In DNA form, the CDR3 reads TGTGCCAGCAGCAGACCTGACAGGGATGGCTACACCTTC.

V is TRBV6-5 and J is TRBJ2-1, with 7 nucleotides matching TRBD1. Trimming at V came to 2 bases and at J to 6 bases, leaving 13 bases not matched to a gene. CDR1 is MNHEY and CDR2 is SVGAGI in the germline V gene. The length of the CDR3 is 17 residues. The CDR3 nucleotides are TGTGCCAGCAGTTACAAGTTCGGGACAGCCTCGGGCAATGAGCAGTTCTTC. Translation: CASSYKFGTASGNEQFF.

The chain has TRBV29-1 and TRBJ2-3; TRBD1 matches 9 bases. V shed 5 bases, J shed 2 bases, and the junction held 5 bases outside the gene matches. The germline V gene encodes CDR1 SQVTM and CDR2 ANQGSEA. This CDR3 is built from 14 residues. CDR3 in DNA: TGCAGCGTTTTAGGGGACAGGGCCACAGATACGCAGTATTTT. Translation: CSVLGDRATDTQYF.

This clonotype was counted at least ten times. The chain employs TRBV10-3 and TRBJ2-7, with 10 bases identical to TRBD1. Trimming cost V 6 bases and J 6 bases; bases outside gene matches: 5. The CDR3 contains 13 residues. Germline CDR1 and CDR2: ENHRY and SYGVKD. CDR3 DNA: TGTGCCATCAGACCGGGACAGGGGAGCGAGCAGTACTTC. As protein: CAIRPGQGSEQYF.

The CDR3 nucleotides read TGTGCCAGCAGCTGGAGACTAGCGGGGTCCCAAGAGACCCAGTACTTC. Amino acid sequence: CASSWRLAGSQETQYF. The chain combines TRBV13 with TRBJ2-5; 11 bases fit TRBD2. CDR3 length equals 16 residues. The junction had 5 bases not matched to a gene; V was cut back by 4 bases and J by 1 base. Germline CDR1 and CDR2: PRHDT and FYEKMQ (reference sequence).

The gene calls are TRBV14 and TRBJ2-4; the D gene is possibly TRBD2 (5 bases). TRBJ2-7 explains the end of the DNA better; the J call may be wrong. CDR1 and CDR2 from the germline V gene are SGHDN and FVKESK. This CDR3 has 13 amino acids. The CDR3 loop is CASSQREAREQYF. CDR3 in DNA: TGTGCCAGCAGCCAGAGGGAAGCTCGCGAGCAGTACTTC.

The chain couples TRBV12-3 or TRBV12-4 to TRBJ1-4; D gene uncertain. The CDR3 totals 15 residues. The V end was cut by 11 bases, the J end by 6 bases, with 22 bases between. Here the CDR3 reads CAGRTSYGIDEKLFF. The CDR3 nucleotides read TGTGCCGGCCGTACTAGTTACGGAATTGATGAAAAACTGTTTTTT.

This chain joins TRBV7-9 and TRBJ1-2; D gene uncertain. The CDR3 is 15 amino acids. Germline CDR1 and CDR2: SEHNR and FQNEAQ (reference sequence). V shed 0 bases and J shed 8 bases, with 16 bases lying between them. The CDR3 region has the DNA TGTGCCAGCAGCTTAGCTGGTTCGGGGTGGGAAGGCTACACCTTC. It codes for CASSLAGSGWEGYTF. Together with reference TRBV7-9 and TRBJ1-2, the CDR3 gives the full variable domain: DTGVSQNPRHKITKRGQNVTFRCDPISEHNRLYWYRQTLGQGPEFLTYFQNEAQLEKSRLLSDRFSAERPKGSFSTLEIQRTEQGDSAMYLCASSLAGSGWEGYTFGSGTRLTVV.

The chain recombines TRBV2 with TRBJ2-6; a possible D gene is TRBD2 (6 bases). The V and J ends lost 6 bases and 0 bases respectively, with 12 bases between them. This CDR3 contains 16 residues. CDR1 is SNHLY, CDR2 FYNNEI, per germline. The CDR3 region is CASSLVAVSGANVLTF. DNA for the CDR3: TGTGCCAGCAGCCTCGTAGCGGTCTCTGGGGCCAACGTCCTGACTTTC.

This clonotype has just a few counts. In DNA form, the CDR3 reads TGCGCCAGCAGCGCCGGGACTAGCGGGAGTGCGGGATACAATGAGCAGTTCTTC. Protein product: CASSAGTSGSAGYNEQFF. The chain couples TRBV5-1 to TRBJ2-1; 14 bases match TRBD2. V lost 4 bases to trimming and J lost 4 bases; unmatched junction nucleotides: 10. CDR1 is SGHRS, CDR2 YFSETQ, per germline. The CDR3 has 18 residues.

This sequence joins TRBV27 and TRBJ2-1, with D hard to call. Germline assignment: CDR1 MNHEY and CDR2 SMNVEV (reference sequence). The CDR3 is 11 amino acids. V lost 8 bases and J 8 bases, leaving 10 bases between the germline ends. This CDR3 is CASGVSYEQFF. The CDR3 nucleotides read TGTGCCAGCGGCGTTTCATATGAGCAGTTCTTC.

This clonotype occurred a few times. J is TRBJ1-1 and V is TRBV10-3; D is unclear. CDR1 is ENHRY and CDR2 is SYGVKD in the germline V gene. The CDR3 length is 15 residues. Trimming shortened V by 3 bases and J by 4 bases, and 15 bases separated the two germline ends. CDR3 in DNA: TGTGCCATCAGTGACGTGGCCGCTGGGCTCACTGAAGCTTTCTTT. Translating it yields CAISDVAAGLTEAFF.

The V gene is TRBV20-1, the J gene TRBJ1-2, with a possible D match to TRBD1 (5 bases). Germline CDR1 DFQATT, CDR2 SNEGSKA (reference sequence). The CDR3 sequence is 15 residues long. Trimming stripped 0 bases from V and 5 bases from J, with 16 bases between. The CDR3 here is CSARDGGEGGYGYTF. The CDR3 bases are TGCAGTGCTAGAGATGGGGGGGAAGGAGGGTATGGCTACACCTTC.

Concerning this clonotype itself: A much larger clone lies one base from this, so it may be a read error. This chain's CDR3 is CSSSDSAAGGYNEQYF. The CDR3 coding sequence is TGTTCCAGCAGTGACTCTGCAGCGGGAGGTTACAATGAGCAGTACTTC. The rearrangement uses TRBV6-4 and TRBJ2-1; 9 bases match TRBD2. With the DNA end fitting TRBJ2-7 better, the J assignment may be wrong. CDR3 size: 16 residues. Germline V gene sequence: CDR1 MRHNA, CDR2 SNTAGT.

This clonotype has more than one count but fewer than ten. The V gene is TRBV4-2, the J gene TRBJ2-5, with TRBD2 identical over 9 bases. CDR3 length: 17 residues. The junction had 6 bases not matched to a gene; V was cut back by 0 bases and J by 1 base. Germline CDR1 and CDR2: LGHNA and YNFKEQ. The CDR3 sequence is CASSQDRSRGGQETQYF. The CDR3 bases are TGTGCCAGCAGCCAAGATCGCTCGCGGGGGGGCCAAGAGACCCAGTACTTC.

The V call is TRBV2, the J call TRBJ2-5; D is unclear. The DNA end lines up better with TRBJ2-7; the J call may be wrong. Germline CDR1 reads SNHLY; CDR2 reads FYNNEI. There are 11 residues in the CDR3. CDR3 nucleotides: TGTGCCAGCAAGGGTTTGGACGAGCAGTACTTC. Amino acid sequence: CASKGLDEQYF.

This clonotype showed up just a few times. The CDR3 DNA sequence: TGTGCCAGCAGTTCTGCTACTAGCGGGACTACGCAGTATTTT. Protein sequence: CASSSATSGTTQYF. The chain joins TRBV12-3 or TRBV12-4 to TRBJ2-3, with TRBD2 identical over 10 bases. The V gene end was trimmed by 4 bases and the J gene end by 8 bases; junction bases not matched to a gene: 6. The CDR3 runs to 14 residues.

The chain links TRBV12-3 or TRBV12-4 to TRBJ1-1, with D unclear. The CDR3 runs 13 residues. V gave up 3 bases and J gave up 2 bases, with 7 bases separating them. The CDR3 region is CASSFTTNTEAFF. The DNA for the CDR3 is TGTGCCAGCAGTTTTACCACTAACACTGAAGCTTTCTTT.

J is TRBJ2-1 and V is TRBV6-1; D remains unclear. V lost 3 bases, J lost 6 bases, and 15 bases lay in between. Germline-derived CDR1 and CDR2 are MNHNS and SASEGT. The CDR3 length is 15 residues. The DNA for the CDR3 is TGTGCCAGCAGTGAGAGAGTCGTAAATAGCAATGAGCAGTTCTTC. Protein sequence: CASSERVVNSNEQFF.

Only one count was recorded for this clonotype. The V call is TRBV12-3 or TRBV12-4, the J call TRBJ1-5; a weak D match, TRBD1 (6 bases). V lost 6 bases and J lost 7, with 19 bases in between. There are 15 residues in the CDR3. The CDR3 sequence is CASSSRQELGQPQHF. CDR3 in DNA: TGTGCCAGCAGCAGTAGACAGGAGTTGGGGCAGCCCCAGCATTTT.

This CDR3 is CATSDFQTQYF. In DNA, the CDR3 is TGTGCCACCAGTGATTTCCAGACCCAGTACTTC. V and J are TRBV24-1 and TRBJ2-5; no clear D. In germline, CDR1 is KGHDR, CDR2 SFDVKD. V lost 1 base and J lost 6, with 2 bases in between. CDR3 size: 11 residues.

The chain links TRBV12-3 or TRBV12-4 to TRBJ2-3; D might be TRBD1 or TRBD2, each matching 5 bases. The length of the CDR3 is 16 residues. V was cut by 0 bases and J by 1 base, with 11 bases left in between. The CDR3 protein is CASSLAGAIRTDTQYF. For the CDR3, the DNA is TGTGCCAGCAGTTTAGCCGGGGCCATACGCACAGATACGCAGTATTTT.

This clonotype was picked up many times. The chain uses TRBV7-9 and TRBJ2-7, with D perhaps TRBD2 (5 bases). Germline lookup yields CDR1 SEHNR and CDR2 FQNEAQ (reference sequence). V shed 5 bases and J shed 6 bases, with 11 bases lying between them. The CDR3 runs 12 residues. CDR3 region: CASSRGLSEQYF. The CDR3 region has the DNA TGTGCCAGCAGCAGAGGGCTGAGCGAGCAGTACTTC.

The rearrangement joins TRBV7-2 to TRBJ2-2; a possible D gene is TRBD1 (6 bases). Trimming took 5 bases from V and 5 from J, leaving 9 bases between them. Per the germline V gene, CDR1 is SGHTA and CDR2 is FQGNSA. The CDR3 length is 13 residues. The CDR3 DNA sequence: TGTGCCAGCAGCGGAGGACAGACCGGGGAGCTGTTTTTT. This sequence encodes CASSGGQTGELFF. Based on the CDR3 plus reference TRBV7-2 and TRBJ2-2, the full variable domain is GAGVSQSPSNKVTEKGKDVELRCDPISGHTALYWYRQSLGQGLEFLIYFQGNSAPDKSGLPSDRFSAERTGGSVSTLTIQRTQQEDSAVYLCASSGGQTGELFFGEGSRLTVL.

This clonotype was observed a handful of times. This chain joins TRBV4-1 and TRBJ1-2; 10 bases line up with TRBD1. V lost 4 bases to trimming and J lost 0 bases; unmatched junction nucleotides: 11. The CDR3 extends over 18 amino acids. CDR1 is MGHRA, CDR2 YSYEKL, per germline. The DNA of the CDR3 is TGCGCCAGCAGCCCTACGGGACAGGGGCTACAAGCTAACTATGGCTACACCTTC. Its protein is CASSPTGQGLQANYGYTF.

V and J are TRBV20-1 and TRBJ1-4, with unresolved D. The CDR3 sequence is 16 residues long. V shed 4 bases and J shed 7 bases, with 22 bases lying between them. Germline lookup yields CDR1 DFQATT and CDR2 SNEGSKA (reference sequence). The CDR3 protein is CSATAGSPRSSEKLFF. The DNA for the CDR3 is TGCAGTGCTACAGCCGGTTCCCCAAGGAGTAGTGAAAAACTGTTTTTT.

The V gene is TRBV5-5, the J gene TRBJ2-6; D is possibly TRBD1 (7 bases). The germline gives CDR1 SGHKS, CDR2 YYEKEE (reference sequence). Deletions cut 0 bases from V and 1 base from J, with 14 bases between. There are 18 residues in the CDR3. The CDR3 DNA reads as TGTGCCAGCAGCTTGGGAGCAGGGGGAGGTTCTGGGGCCAACGTCCTGACTTTC. Protein sequence: CASSLGAGGGSGANVLTF. The whole variable domain, filled in from reference TRBV5-5 and TRBJ2-6, reads DAGVTQSPTHLIKTRGQQVTLRCSPISGHKSVSWYQQVLGQGPQFIFQYYEKEERGRGNFPDRFSARQFPNYSSELNVNALLLGDSALYLCASSLGAGGGSGANVLTFGAGSRLTVL.